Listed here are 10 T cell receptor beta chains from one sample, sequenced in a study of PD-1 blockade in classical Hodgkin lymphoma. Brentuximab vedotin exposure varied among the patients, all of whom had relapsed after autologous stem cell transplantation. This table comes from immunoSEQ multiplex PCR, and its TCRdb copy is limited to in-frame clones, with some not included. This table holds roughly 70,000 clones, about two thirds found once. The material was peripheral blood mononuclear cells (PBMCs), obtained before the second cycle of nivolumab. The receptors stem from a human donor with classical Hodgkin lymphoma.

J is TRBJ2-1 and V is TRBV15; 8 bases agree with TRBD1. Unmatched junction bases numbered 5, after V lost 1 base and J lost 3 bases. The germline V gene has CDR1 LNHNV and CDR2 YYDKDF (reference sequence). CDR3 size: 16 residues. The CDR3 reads CATSRAGGRVYNEQFF. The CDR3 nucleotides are TGTGCCACCAGCAGAGCAGGGGGCAGGGTCTACAATGAGCAGTTCTTC.

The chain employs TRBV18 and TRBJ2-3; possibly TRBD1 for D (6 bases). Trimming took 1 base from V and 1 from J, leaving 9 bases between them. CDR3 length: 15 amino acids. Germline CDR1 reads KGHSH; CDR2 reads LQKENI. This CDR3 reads CASSPQSGGTDTQYF. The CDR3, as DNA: TGTGCCAGCTCACCACAGTCAGGGGGCACAGATACGCAGTATTTT.

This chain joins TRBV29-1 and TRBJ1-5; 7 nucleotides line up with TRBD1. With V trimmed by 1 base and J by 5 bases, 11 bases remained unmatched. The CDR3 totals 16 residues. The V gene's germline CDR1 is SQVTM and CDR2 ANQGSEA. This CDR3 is CSVEVRGLREDQPQHF. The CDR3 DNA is TGCAGCGTTGAAGTAAGGGGGCTCAGGGAAGATCAGCCCCAGCATTTT.

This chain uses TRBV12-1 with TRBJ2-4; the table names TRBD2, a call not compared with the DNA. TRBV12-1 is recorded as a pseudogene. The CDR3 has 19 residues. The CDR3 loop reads CASSFGPSGRAAAKNIQYF. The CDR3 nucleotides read TGTGCCAGCAGCTTTGGTCCCAGCGGGAGGGCCGCGGCCAAAAACATTCAGTACTTC.

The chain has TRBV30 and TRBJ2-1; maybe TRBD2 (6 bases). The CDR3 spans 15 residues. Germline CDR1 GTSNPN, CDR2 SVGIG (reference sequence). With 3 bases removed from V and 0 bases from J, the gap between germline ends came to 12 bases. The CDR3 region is CAWSQRAFSYNEQFF. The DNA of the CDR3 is TGTGCCTGGAGCCAGCGGGCTTTCTCCTACAATGAGCAGTTCTTC. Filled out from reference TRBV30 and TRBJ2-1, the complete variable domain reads SQTIHQWPATLVQPVGSPLSLECTVEGTSNPNLYWYRQAAGRGLQLLFYSVGIGQISSEVPQNLSASRPQDRQFILSSKKLLLSDSGFYLCAWSQRAFSYNEQFFGPGTRLTVL.

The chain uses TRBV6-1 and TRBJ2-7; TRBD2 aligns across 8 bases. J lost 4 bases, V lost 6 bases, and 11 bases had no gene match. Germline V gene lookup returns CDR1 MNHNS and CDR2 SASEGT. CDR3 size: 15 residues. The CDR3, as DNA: TGTGCCAGCAGCACAAAAGCGGGAGAAAGTTACGAGCAGTACTTC. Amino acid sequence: CASSTKAGESYEQYF.

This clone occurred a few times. CDR3 coding DNA: TGTGCCTGGAGTACAGGACAGGGCTACGAGCAGTACTTC. As protein: CAWSTGQGYEQYF. The V gene is TRBV30, the J gene TRBJ2-7; 8 bases match TRBD1. The CDR3 extends over 13 amino acids. Germline assignment: CDR1 GTSNPN and CDR2 SVGIG (reference sequence). The V gene end was trimmed by 2 bases and the J gene end by 3 bases; junction bases not matched to a gene: 3.

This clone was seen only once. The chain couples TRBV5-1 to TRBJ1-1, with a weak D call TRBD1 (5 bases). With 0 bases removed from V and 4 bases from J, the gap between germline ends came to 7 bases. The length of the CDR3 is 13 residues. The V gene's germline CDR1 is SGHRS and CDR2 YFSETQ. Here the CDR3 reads CASSLGGITEAFF. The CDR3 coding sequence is TGCGCCAGCAGCTTGGGGGGCATCACTGAAGCTTTCTTT.

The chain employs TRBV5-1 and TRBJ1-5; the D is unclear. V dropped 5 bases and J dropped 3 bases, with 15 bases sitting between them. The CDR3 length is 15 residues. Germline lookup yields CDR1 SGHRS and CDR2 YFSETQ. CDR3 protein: CASSYDNSNNQPQHF. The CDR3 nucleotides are TGCGCCAGCAGTTACGACAACAGCAACAATCAGCCCCAGCATTTT.

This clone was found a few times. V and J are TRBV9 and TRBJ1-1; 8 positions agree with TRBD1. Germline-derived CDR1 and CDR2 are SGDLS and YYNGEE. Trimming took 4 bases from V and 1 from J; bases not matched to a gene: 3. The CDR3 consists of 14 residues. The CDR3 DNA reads TGTGCCAGCAGCACAGGACAGGGGAACACTGAAGCTTTCTTT. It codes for CASSTGQGNTEAFF.